This T cell receptor (beta chain) was observed in a study of cytomegalovirus exposure and HLA in healthy donors. Concerning this clone itself: Antigen specificity is unknown.

PCR amplification relied on 60 Vbeta primers (plus 13 Jbeta primers). Profiled with immunoSEQ multiplex PCR; TCRdb holds only in-frame clones, not every one. The repertoire consists of about 110,000 clones, with under 80% occurring once and the leading ten covering around 5.8%. Germline-derived CDR1 and CDR2 are SGDLS and YYNGEE. The CDR3 spans 14 residues. The germline V and J ends were trimmed by 4 bases and 2 bases, with 9 bases remaining between them. Overall study findings and caveats: Earlier analysis found most TCR beta V segments productive about 90% or about 30% of the time.

The sequenced sample was PBMCs. J is TRBJ2-2 and V is TRBV9, with D possibly matching TRBD2 (5 bases). The receptor's source is a woman between 45 and 65 years old in good health and CMV-seropositive. CDR3 in DNA: TGTGCCAGCAGCCCACGGGATAACACCGGGGAGCTGTTTTTT. It yields the protein CASSPRDNTGELFF.